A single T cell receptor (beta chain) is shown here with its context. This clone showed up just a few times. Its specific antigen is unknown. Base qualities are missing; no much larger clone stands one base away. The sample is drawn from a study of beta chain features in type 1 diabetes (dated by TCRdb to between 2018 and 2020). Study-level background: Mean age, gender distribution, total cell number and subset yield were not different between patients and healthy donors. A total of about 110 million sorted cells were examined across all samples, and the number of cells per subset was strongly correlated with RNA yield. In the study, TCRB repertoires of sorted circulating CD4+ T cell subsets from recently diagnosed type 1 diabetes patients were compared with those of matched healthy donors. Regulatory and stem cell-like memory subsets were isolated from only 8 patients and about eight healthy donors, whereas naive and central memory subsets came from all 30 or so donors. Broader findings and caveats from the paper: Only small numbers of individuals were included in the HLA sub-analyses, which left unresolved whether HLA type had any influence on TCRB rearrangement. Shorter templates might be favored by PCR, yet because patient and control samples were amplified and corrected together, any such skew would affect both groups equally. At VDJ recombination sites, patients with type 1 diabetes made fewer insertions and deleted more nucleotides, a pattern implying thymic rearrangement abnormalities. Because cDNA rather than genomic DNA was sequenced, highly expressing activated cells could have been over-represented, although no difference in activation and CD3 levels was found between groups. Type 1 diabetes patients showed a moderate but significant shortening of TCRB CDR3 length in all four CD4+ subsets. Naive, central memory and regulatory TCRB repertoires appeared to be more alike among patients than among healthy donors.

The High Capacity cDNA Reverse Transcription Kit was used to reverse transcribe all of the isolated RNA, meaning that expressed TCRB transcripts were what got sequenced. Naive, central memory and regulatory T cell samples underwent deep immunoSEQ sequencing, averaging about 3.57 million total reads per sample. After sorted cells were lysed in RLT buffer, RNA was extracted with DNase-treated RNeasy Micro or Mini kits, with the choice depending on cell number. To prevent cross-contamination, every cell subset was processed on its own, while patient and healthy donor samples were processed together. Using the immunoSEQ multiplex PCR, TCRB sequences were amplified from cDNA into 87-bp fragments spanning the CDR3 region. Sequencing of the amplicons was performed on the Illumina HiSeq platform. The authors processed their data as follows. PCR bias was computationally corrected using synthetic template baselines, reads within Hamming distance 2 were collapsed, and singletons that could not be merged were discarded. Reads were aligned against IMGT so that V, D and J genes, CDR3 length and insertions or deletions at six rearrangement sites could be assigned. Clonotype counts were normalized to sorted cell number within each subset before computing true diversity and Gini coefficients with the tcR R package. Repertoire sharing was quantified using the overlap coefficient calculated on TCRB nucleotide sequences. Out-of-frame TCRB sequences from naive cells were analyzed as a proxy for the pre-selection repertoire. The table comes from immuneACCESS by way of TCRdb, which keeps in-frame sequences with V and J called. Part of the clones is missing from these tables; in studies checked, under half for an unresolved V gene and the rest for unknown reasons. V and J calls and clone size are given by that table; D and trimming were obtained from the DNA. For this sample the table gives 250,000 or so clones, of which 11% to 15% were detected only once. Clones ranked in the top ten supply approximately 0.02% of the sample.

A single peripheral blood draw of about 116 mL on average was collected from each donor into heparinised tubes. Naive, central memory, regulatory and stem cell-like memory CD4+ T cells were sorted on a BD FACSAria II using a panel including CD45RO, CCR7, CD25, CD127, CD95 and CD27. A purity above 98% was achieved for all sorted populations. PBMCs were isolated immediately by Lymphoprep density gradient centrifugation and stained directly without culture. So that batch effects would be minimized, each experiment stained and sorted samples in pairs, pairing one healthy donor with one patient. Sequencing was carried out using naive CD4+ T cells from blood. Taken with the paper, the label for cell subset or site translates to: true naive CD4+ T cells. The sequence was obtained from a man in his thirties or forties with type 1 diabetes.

The nucleotides are TGTGCTAGTGGTTTGGCAGGGTTCAATGAGCAGTTCTTC. It specifies CASGLAGFNEQFF. This receptor chain uses TRBV12-5 and TRBJ2-1; the D region possibly corresponds to TRBD1 (5 bases align). Its CDR3 holds 13 amino acids, cysteine through phenylalanine. Only CDR3 DNA is held: 39 bases, read in frame from base 1. Per the germline V gene, LGHNT is the CDR1 and FRNRAP is the CDR2. Trimming takes 1 base from V and 6 bases from J, and the germline ends sit 7 bases apart.